This TCR beta chain was found in a study of control samples from healthy donors and cancer patients. This CDR3 is built from 15 residues. Germline V gene lookup returns CDR1 SGHRS and CDR2 YFSETQ. V trimming: 2 bases; J trimming: 2 bases; junction bases outside the gene matches: 3. Assay used: immunoSEQ multiplex PCR; TCRdb lists only in-frame clones, some missing. The table includes about 60,000 clones, more than 95% detected once. Sequencing input: blood. The receptor's source is a woman aged 18-29 years in good health. This chain connects TRBV5-1 to TRBJ2-1; 8 nucleotides align to TRBD1. DNA for the CDR3: TGCGCCAGCAGCTTATTGACAGGGGCCTACAATGAGCAGTTCTTC. Translating gives CASSLLTGAYNEQFF.